Presented here are 22 T cell receptor beta chains from one specimen sequenced in a study of CD8 T cells in ankylosing spondylitis. Study-wide results and limits: Apparently characteristic of ankylosing spondylitis blood was a TCR beta motif (about 8 highly homologous variants).

From the 5' RACE reads, TCRdb called clonotypes with MiXCR, one entry per CDR3 protein. The sample contains around 430,000 distinct CDR3 sequences, approximately 17% of which appear only once. No cognate antigen is known for these TCRs. Sequencing was done on a sample of blood, either unsorted or a sorted T cell fraction (not recorded which). The receptor set was obtained from a male donor with ankylosing spondylitis.

In its sample, this clonotype was seen a few times. The chain couples TRBV20-1 to TRBJ1-5; 7 bases are a match to TRBD1. The CDR3 is 13 residues long. CDR1 is DFQATT, CDR2 SNEGSKA, per germline (reference sequence). The junction had 3 bases not matched to a gene; V was cut back by 5 bases and J by 2 bases. CDR3: CSAQDRGNQPQHF. The CDR3 region has the DNA TGCAGTGCTCAAGACAGGGGCAATCAGCCCCAGCATTTT.

The chain joins TRBV5-1 to TRBJ2-1, with D tentatively TRBD2 (5 bases). The germline V gene encodes CDR1 SGHRS and CDR2 YFSETQ. This CDR3 contains 15 residues. Between the trimmed V and J ends, which lost 3 bases and 1 base, there was a span of 11 bases. CDR3 protein: CASSSGGDSYNEQFF. The CDR3 nucleotides are TGCGCCAGCAGCTCCGGAGGAGATTCCTACAATGAGCAGTTCTTC.

This rearrangement joins TRBV12-3 or TRBV12-4 to TRBJ2-1; 14 nucleotides align to TRBD2. The CDR3 has 16 amino acids. Losses at the gene ends were 4 bases for V and 7 bases for J; bases not matched to a gene: 6. The CDR3 nucleotides read TGTGCCAGCAGTTCCTCTGGGACTAGCGGGAGAAATGAGCAGTTCTTC. It codes for CASSSSGTSGRNEQFF.

There are a few counts of this clonotype. V is TRBV27 and J is TRBJ1-6, with 8 positions matching TRBD1. The CDR3 has 15 residues. CDR1 is MNHEY, CDR2 SMNVEV, per germline (reference sequence). The V gene end was trimmed by 6 bases and the J gene end by 9 bases; junction bases not matched to a gene: 10. CDR3 DNA: TGTGCCAGCAGACCTAGGACAGGGTATGGTTCACCCCTCCACTTT. Its translation is CASRPRTGYGSPLHF.

This clonotype was seen only a few times. V is TRBV7-2 and J is TRBJ2-7; D is possibly TRBD2 (6 bases). Trimming pared 8 bases from V and 6 bases from J, leaving 17 bases between. CDR1 is SGHTA and CDR2 is FQGNSA in the germline V gene. The length of the CDR3 is 13 residues. In nucleotides, the CDR3 is TGTGCCAGCGGTGGGACTCCTCTAGCCGAGCAGTACTTC. It translates to CASGGTPLAEQYF.

The sample holds many counts of this clonotype. The rearrangement joins TRBV12-3 or TRBV12-4 to TRBJ2-7; maybe TRBD2 (5 bases). The CDR3 is 12 residues long. V was shortened by 6 bases and J by 4 bases, with 10 bases between the two germline ends. The CDR3 spells CASSQRGYEQYF. The CDR3 nucleotides are TGTGCCAGCAGCCAACGAGGGTACGAGCAGTACTTC.

This clonotype turned up a few times. This rearrangement joins TRBV20-1 to TRBJ1-1; D ambiguous. There are 11 residues in the CDR3. Germline-derived CDR1 and CDR2 are DFQATT and SNEGSKA (reference sequence). The CDR3 loop is CSQQMNTEAFF. Written as DNA, the CDR3 is TGCAGCCAACAGATGAACACTGAAGCTTTCTTT.

This clonotype was counted a few times. The chain is built from TRBV18 and TRBJ2-6, with a weak D call TRBD2 (5 bases). The germline V gene has CDR1 KGHSH and CDR2 LQKENI. The CDR3 has 17 amino acids. Trimming pared 0 bases from V and 0 bases from J, leaving 9 bases between. CDR3 nucleotide sequence: TGTGCCAGCTCACCACCGATGGGGAGCTCTGGGGCCAACGTCCTGACTTTC. Translation: CASSPPMGSSGANVLTF.

The chain combines TRBV7-2 with TRBJ1-1, with D possibly being TRBD1 (5 bases). CDR3 size: 15 residues. Germline V gives CDR1 SGHTA, CDR2 FQGNSA. The V end was cut by 4 bases, the J end by 4 bases, with 16 bases between. For the CDR3, the DNA is TGTGCCAGCAGCTCCCGGATTGGGGGGGGCACTGAAGCTTTCTTT. Its protein product is CASSSRIGGGTEAFF.

The J gene is TRBJ2-7, the V gene TRBV20-1, with TRBD2 identical over 8 bases. This CDR3 spans 15 amino acids. Per the germline V gene, CDR1 is DFQATT and CDR2 is SNEGSKA (reference sequence). Trimming removed 0 bases from V and 1 base from J; junction bases left unmatched: 5. CDR3 loop: CSARDLTSGSYEQYF. CDR3 sequence (DNA): TGCAGTGCTAGAGATCTCACTAGCGGATCCTACGAGCAGTACTTC.

The chain is built from TRBV6-5 and TRBJ1-1; D is uncertain. The CDR3 is 16 amino acids. Germline V gene sequence: CDR1 MNHEY, CDR2 SVGAGI. The ends were cut back, 0 bases at V and 7 bases at J, with 18 bases in the middle. CDR3 amino acids: CASSYSGPAPTYEAFF. CDR3 nucleotide sequence: TGTGCCAGCAGTTACTCCGGACCGGCACCGACCTATGAAGCTTTCTTT.

The chain has TRBV6-1 and TRBJ2-7; D is possibly TRBD1 or TRBD2 (7 bases each). CDR1 is MNHNS and CDR2 is SASEGT in the germline V gene. V was pared by 7 bases and J by 4 bases, with 14 bases between. This CDR3 spans 13 amino acids. For the CDR3, the DNA is TGTGCCAGCACAGGGGGGGCGGGATACGAGCAGTACTTC. This gives the protein CASTGGAGYEQYF.

This clonotype has more than one count but fewer than ten. The chain combines TRBV20-1 with TRBJ2-7, with D tentatively TRBD2 (5 bases). V was shortened by 6 bases and J by 6 bases, with 18 bases between the two germline ends. CDR1 is DFQATT, CDR2 SNEGSKA, per germline (reference sequence). This CDR3 is 13 amino acids long. In DNA form, the CDR3 reads TGCAGTGCACCGAAACGAGGGAAGGTCGAGCAGTACTTC. Its translation is CSAPKRGKVEQYF.

V gene TRBV20-1 combines with J gene TRBJ1-1; possibly TRBD1 for D (5 bases). Germline-derived CDR1 and CDR2 are DFQATT and SNEGSKA (reference sequence). V shed 0 bases and J shed 3 bases, with 11 bases lying between them. The CDR3 is 14 residues long. CDR3 in amino acids: CSARDGGGDTEAFF. The CDR3 coding sequence is TGCAGTGCTAGAGATGGCGGGGGGGACACTGAAGCTTTCTTT.

This clonotype was seen a few times. The chain has TRBV2 and TRBJ2-1, with 10 bases fitting TRBD1. After removal of 7 bases from V and 7 bases from J, the junction contained 7 bases not matched to a gene. From germline, CDR1 is SNHLY and CDR2 FYNNEI. The CDR3 has 14 amino acids. The chain's CDR3 is CASMGQGFVNEQFF. CDR3 nucleotide sequence: TGTGCCAGCATGGGACAGGGGTTTGTTAATGAGCAGTTCTTC.

This clonotype was recorded many times. The rearrangement uses TRBV29-1 and TRBJ2-3; D perhaps matches TRBD1 (6 bases). Germline V lookup: CDR1 SQVTM, CDR2 ANQGSEA. This CDR3 comprises 17 residues. V was cut by 4 bases and J by 2 bases, with 22 bases left in between. In DNA, the CDR3 is TGCAGCGTTGGTGGCGGCGAGACAGGCCTTATCACAGATACGCAGTATTTT. Protein sequence: CSVGGGETGLITDTQYF.

The table lists this clonotype with a few counts. V usage is TRBV20-1 and J usage is TRBJ1-2; 11 bases align to TRBD1. Germline V CDR1 and CDR2: DFQATT, SNEGSKA (reference sequence). The CDR3 spans 14 residues. V trimming: 5 bases; J trimming: 4 bases; junction bases outside the gene matches: 6. The CDR3 loop is CSAGDRGAGYGYTF. Here the CDR3 DNA reads TGCAGTGCTGGGGACAGGGGGGCGGGCTATGGCTACACCTTC.

The chain employs TRBV7-9 and TRBJ2-2, with 8 bases fitting TRBD2. This CDR3 comprises 15 residues. CDR1 is SEHNR, CDR2 FQNEAQ, per germline (reference sequence). V shed 2 bases, J shed 9 bases, and the junction held 8 bases outside the gene matches. The CDR3 DNA is TGTGCCAGCAGCTTATTAGCGGGACTCCTCTGGGAGCTGTTTTTT. This translates into CASSLLAGLLWELFF.

V gene TRBV19 combines with J gene TRBJ2-3; D is undetermined. CDR1 LNHDA and CDR2 SQIVND come from the germline V gene (reference sequence). Trimming removed 5 bases at V and 7 bases at J, with 19 bases between. The CDR3 runs to 15 residues. CDR3 residues: CASSSINRLTNTQYF. The DNA of the CDR3 is TGTGCCAGTAGTTCGATTAATAGGTTGACGAATACGCAGTATTTT. Drawing the rest from reference TRBV19 and TRBJ2-3, the complete variable domain is DGGITQSPKYLFRKEGQNVTLSCEQNLNHDAMYWYRQDPGQGLRLIYYSQIVNDFQKGDIAEGYSVSREKKESFPLTVTSAQKNPTAFYLCASSSINRLTNTQYFGPGTRLTVL.

The chain recombines TRBV15 with TRBJ1-2; 10 bases map to TRBD1. V dropped 9 bases and J dropped 7; count of bases not matched to a gene: 11. There are 14 residues in the CDR3. Germline-derived CDR1 and CDR2 are LNHNV and YYDKDF (reference sequence). The CDR3 is CATSETGGASGYTF. CDR3 bases: TGTGCCACGAGCGAGACAGGGGGCGCCTCTGGCTACACCTTC.

The chain couples TRBV28 to TRBJ2-7; 10 positions match TRBD2. J gave up 2 bases and V 3 bases, and 10 bases lay outside the gene matches. The germline CDR1 and CDR2 sequences are MDHEN and SYDVKM. The CDR3 totals 17 residues. CDR3 region: CASSFPSGRASTYEQYF. The DNA of the CDR3 is TGTGCCAGCAGTTTTCCCAGCGGGAGGGCCTCTACCTACGAGCAGTACTTC.

This clonotype has ten or more counts. The rearrangement links TRBV12-3 or TRBV12-4 to TRBJ2-2, with TRBD1 matching 10 bases. The V and J ends lost 5 bases and 5 bases, in that order; junction bases with no gene match: 14. The length of the CDR3 is 18 residues. CDR3 residues: CASSPNEGTGARTGELFF. The CDR3 DNA reads as TGTGCCAGCAGTCCCAACGAAGGGACAGGGGCGAGGACCGGGGAGCTGTTTTTT.